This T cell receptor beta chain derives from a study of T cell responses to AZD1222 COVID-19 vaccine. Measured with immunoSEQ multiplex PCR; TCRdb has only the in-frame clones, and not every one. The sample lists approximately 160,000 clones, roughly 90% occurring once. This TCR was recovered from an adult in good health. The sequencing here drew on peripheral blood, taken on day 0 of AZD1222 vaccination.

For the CDR3, the DNA is TGTGCCAGCAGTGAAAACAGGGTCGTCTATGGCTACACCTTC. It yields the protein CASSENRVVYGYTF. The chain has TRBV28 and TRBJ1-2; TRBD1 might be the D (6 bases). Trimming left V 5 bases short and J 4 bases short, with 14 bases between. This CDR3 has 14 amino acids. Germline-derived CDR1 and CDR2 are MDHEN and SYDVKM.